This T cell receptor (beta chain) was retrieved from a study of blood T cell repertoires in COVID-19. Study overall: Samples representing acute and convalescent COVID-19 were sourced from the United States, Italy and Spain. Sample material is recorded as cDNA or gDNA derived from T cells, B-cell-depleted T cells, or PBMCs.

CDR1 is MNHEY, CDR2 SMNVEV, per germline (reference sequence). Germline trimming cut 7 bases from V and 7 bases from J; bases unmatched to any gene: 7. CDR3 length equals 14 residues. Authors' analysis steps: The authors estimated nucleated cell counts from reference gene primer amplification. Generated by immunoSEQ multiplex PCR, the TCRdb table keeps only in-frame clones and is missing some. The V and J calls and clone size are taken from that table; D and trimming were inferred from the DNA. This sample has about 160,000 clones, with roughly 89% found just once. Enrolment of Seattle patients took place during active infection, and they were followed longitudinally.

J is TRBJ2-1 and V is TRBV27; 10 positions agree with TRBD1. The TCR was taken from a woman in her sixties or seventies with COVID-19, enrolled during active disease. The source material was peripheral blood. CDR3 loop: CASTDRGPLNEQFF. The CDR3 region has the DNA TGTGCCAGCACTGACAGGGGGCCCCTGAATGAGCAGTTCTTC.